Only one count was recorded for the clone carrying this T cell receptor (beta chain). After removal of 0 bases from V and 1 base from J, the junction contained 17 bases not matched to a gene. The CDR3 is made up of 20 amino acids. Looked up from germline, CDR1 is MRHNA and CDR2 is SNTAGT. These data are taken from a study of cytomegalovirus exposure and HLA in healthy donors. Assay used: immunoSEQ multiplex PCR; TCRdb lists only in-frame clones, some missing. The data contain about 95,000 clones, less than 85% of them singletons. The chain recombines TRBV6-4 with TRBJ1-1; TRBD1 matches at 7 bases. The sequenced sample was PBMCs. The receptor comes from a young man in good health and CMV-seropositive. The CDR3 bases are TGTGCCAGCAGTGACTCCCGACAACAGGGGTCGTTGGTGGGGAACACTGAAGCTTTCTTT. Its translation: CASSDSRQQGSLVGNTEAFF.